This T cell receptor (beta chain) was observed in a study of cytomegalovirus exposure and HLA in healthy donors. PCR involved 60 Vbeta and 13 Jbeta primers. The protocol was immunoSEQ multiplex PCR, while the TCRdb copy is restricted to in-frame clones and leaves out a portion. Counted here are roughly 170,000 clones, 80% to 90% occurring once; the ten biggest clones make up about 0.8%. CDR1 is MNHNY and CDR2 is SVGAGI in the germline V gene (reference sequence). CDR3 length: 13 amino acids. The germline V and J ends were trimmed by 7 bases and 4 bases, with 13 bases remaining between them. This TCR came from a woman between 18 and 30 years old in good health and CMV-seronegative. The rearrangement joins TRBV6-6 to TRBJ1-2; TRBD1 might be the D (6 bases). The source material was PBMCs. CDR3 coding DNA: TGTGCCAGCAATCCGGGACACAGCTATGGCTACACCTTC. Its protein is CASNPGHSYGYTF.